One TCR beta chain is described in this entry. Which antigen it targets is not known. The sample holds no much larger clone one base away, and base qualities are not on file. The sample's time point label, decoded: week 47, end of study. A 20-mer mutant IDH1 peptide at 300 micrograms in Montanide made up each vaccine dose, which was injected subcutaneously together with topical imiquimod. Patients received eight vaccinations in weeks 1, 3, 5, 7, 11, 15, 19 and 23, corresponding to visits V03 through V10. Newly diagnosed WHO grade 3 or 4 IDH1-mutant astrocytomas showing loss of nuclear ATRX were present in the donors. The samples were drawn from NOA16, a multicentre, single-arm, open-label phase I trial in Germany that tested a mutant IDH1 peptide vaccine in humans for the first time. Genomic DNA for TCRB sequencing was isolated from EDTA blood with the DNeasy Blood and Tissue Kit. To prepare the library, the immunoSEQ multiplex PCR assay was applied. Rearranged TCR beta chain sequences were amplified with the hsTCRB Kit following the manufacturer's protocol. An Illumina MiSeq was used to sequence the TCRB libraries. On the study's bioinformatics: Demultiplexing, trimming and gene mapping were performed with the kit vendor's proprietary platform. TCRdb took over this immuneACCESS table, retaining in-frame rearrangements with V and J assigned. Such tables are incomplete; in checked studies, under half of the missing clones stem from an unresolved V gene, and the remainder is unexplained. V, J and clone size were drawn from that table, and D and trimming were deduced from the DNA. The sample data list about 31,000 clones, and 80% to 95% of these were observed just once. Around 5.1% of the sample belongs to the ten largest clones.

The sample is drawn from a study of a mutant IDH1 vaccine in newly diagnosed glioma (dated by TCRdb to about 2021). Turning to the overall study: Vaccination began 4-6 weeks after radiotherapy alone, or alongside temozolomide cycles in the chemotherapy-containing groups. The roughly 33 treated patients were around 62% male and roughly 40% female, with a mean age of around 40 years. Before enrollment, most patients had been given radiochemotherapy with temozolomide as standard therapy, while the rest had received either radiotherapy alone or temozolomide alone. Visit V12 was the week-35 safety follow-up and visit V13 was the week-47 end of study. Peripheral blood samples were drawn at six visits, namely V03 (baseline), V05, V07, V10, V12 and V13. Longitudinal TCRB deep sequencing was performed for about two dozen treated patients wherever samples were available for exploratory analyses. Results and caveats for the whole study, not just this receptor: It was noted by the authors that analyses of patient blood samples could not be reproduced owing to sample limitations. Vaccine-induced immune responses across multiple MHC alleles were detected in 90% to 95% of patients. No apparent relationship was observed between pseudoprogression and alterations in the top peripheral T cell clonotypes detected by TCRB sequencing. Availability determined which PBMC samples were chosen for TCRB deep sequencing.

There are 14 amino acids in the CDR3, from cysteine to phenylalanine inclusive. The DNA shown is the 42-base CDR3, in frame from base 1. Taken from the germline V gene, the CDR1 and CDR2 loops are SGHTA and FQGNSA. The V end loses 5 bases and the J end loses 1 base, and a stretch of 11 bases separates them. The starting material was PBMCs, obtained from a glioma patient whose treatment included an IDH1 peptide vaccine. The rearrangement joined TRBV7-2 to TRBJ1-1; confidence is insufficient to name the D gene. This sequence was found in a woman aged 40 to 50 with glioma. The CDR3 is CASSKGGSNTEAFF. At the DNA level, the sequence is TGTGCCAGCAGCAAAGGAGGGTCGAACACTGAAGCTTTCTTT. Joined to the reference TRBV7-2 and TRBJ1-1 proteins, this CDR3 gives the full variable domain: GAGVSQSPSNKVTEKGKDVELRCDPISGHTALYWYRQSLGQGLEFLIYFQGNSAPDKSGLPSDRFSAERTGGSVSTLTIQRTQQEDSAVYLCASSKGGSNTEAFFGQGTRLTVV.